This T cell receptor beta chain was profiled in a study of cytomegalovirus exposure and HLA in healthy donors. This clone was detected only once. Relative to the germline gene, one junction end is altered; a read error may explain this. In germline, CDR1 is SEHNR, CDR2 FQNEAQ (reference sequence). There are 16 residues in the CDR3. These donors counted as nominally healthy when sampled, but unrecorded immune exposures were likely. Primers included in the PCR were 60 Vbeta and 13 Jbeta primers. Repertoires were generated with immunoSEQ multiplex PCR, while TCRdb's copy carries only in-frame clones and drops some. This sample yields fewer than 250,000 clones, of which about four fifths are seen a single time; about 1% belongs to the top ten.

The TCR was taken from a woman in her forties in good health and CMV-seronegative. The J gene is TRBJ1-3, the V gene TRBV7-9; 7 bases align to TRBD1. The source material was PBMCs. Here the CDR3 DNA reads TGTTCCAGCAGCCCGCCAGGGGGAGCCTCTGGAAACACCATATATTTT. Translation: CSSSPPGGASGNTIYF.